The sequence of this T cell receptor beta chain was determined in a study of cytomegalovirus exposure and HLA in healthy donors. Germline lookup yields CDR1 MDHEN and CDR2 SYDVKM. This CDR3 has 14 amino acids. Trimming pared 8 bases from V and 4 bases from J, leaving 12 bases between. Study observations and caveats: Cytomegalovirus-associated status was assigned to about 160 TCR beta chains. Presence/absence analyses took donor sequencing depth as roughly uniform. In a later analysis, at a false discovery rate of 0.05, about 17,000 TCR beta sequences matched HLA alleles.

PCR employed 60 Vbeta and 13 Jbeta primers. Study processing details: An analysis performed later counted 73 million or so unique TCR beta chains (roughly 11 million of them shared). The method was immunoSEQ multiplex PCR; TCRdb's version includes in-frame clones alone and lacks a portion of them. For V, J and clone size, that table is used; D and trimming come from the DNA. The repertoire holds some 140,000 clones, with around 80% as singletons. A remark on this clone: What it binds is not known.

The sequenced sample consisted of PBMCs. The source of this sequence is a woman in her forties in good health and CMV-seropositive. The chain uses TRBV28 and TRBJ2-6; possibly TRBD2 for D (5 bases). CDR3 in amino acids: CASVGAVGANVLTF. Written as DNA, the CDR3 is TGTGCCAGCGTCGGAGCGGTGGGGGCCAACGTCCTGACTTTC.